The T cell receptor (beta chain) under discussion was sequenced for a study of T cells in Graves' hyperthyroidism and ophthalmopathy. The CDR3 regions of TCR beta were amplified from RNA transcripts. The primer set for the first-round RT-PCR of the TCR CDR3 was HTBI. TCRdb called the multiplex PCR reads again in MiXCR, with one record for every CDR3 protein. In the table there are approximately 370,000 distinct CDR3 sequences, under 15% of which are singletons. General observations from the study: Ophthalmopathy onset followed model prediction by a median about 6.5 months. Stable hyperthyroidism and ophthalmopathy were separated using 13 V-J signatures.

Trimming removed 3 bases from V and 8 bases from J, with 15 bases in between. Germline values: CDR1 KGHDR, CDR2 SFDVKD. The CDR3 has 15 amino acids. This clonotype was detected only a few times. Its antigen is unidentified. The J gene is TRBJ1-4, the V gene TRBV24-1; D unresolved. The sample consisted of blood. The TCR originated in a young woman with Graves' hyperthyroidism. CDR3 sequence reads: CATSDPTSTREKLFF. DNA for the CDR3: TGTGCCACCAGTGATCCCACATCAACGAGGGAAAAACTGTTTTTT.